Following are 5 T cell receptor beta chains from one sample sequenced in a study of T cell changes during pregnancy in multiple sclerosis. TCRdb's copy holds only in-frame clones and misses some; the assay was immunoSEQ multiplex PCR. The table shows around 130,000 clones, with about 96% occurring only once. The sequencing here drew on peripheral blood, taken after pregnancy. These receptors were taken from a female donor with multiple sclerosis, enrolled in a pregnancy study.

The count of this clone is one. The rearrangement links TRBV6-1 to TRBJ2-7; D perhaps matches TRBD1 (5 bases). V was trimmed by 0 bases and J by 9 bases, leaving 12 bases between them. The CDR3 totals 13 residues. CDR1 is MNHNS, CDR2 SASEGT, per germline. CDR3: CASSEAVRGAQYF. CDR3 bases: TGTGCCAGCAGTGAAGCGGTAAGGGGTGCGCAGTACTTC.

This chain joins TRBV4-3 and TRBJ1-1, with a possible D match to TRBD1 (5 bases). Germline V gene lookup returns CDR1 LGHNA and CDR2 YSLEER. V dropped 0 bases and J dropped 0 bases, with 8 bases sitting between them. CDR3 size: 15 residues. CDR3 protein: CASSQDIGVNTEAFF. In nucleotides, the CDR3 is TGCGCCAGCAGCCAAGATATAGGGGTGAACACTGAAGCTTTCTTT.

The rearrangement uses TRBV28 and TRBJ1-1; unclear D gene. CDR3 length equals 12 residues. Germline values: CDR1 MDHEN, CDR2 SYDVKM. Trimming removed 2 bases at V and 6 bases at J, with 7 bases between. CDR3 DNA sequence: TGTGCCAGCAGTTTAGTCTTTCCTGAAGCTTTCTTT. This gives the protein CASSLVFPEAFF.

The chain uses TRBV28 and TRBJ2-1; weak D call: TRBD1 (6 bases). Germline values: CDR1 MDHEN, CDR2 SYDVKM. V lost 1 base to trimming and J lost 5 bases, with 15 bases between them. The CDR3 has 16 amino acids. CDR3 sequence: CASSLSGTLYHNEQFF. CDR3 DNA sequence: TGTGCCAGCAGTTTATCCGGGACATTGTACCACAATGAGCAGTTCTTC.

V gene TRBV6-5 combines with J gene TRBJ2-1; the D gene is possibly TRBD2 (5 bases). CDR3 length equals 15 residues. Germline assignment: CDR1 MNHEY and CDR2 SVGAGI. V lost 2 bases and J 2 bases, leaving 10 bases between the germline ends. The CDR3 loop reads CASSYNPRAYNEQFF. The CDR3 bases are TGTGCCAGCAGTTACAACCCGAGGGCCTACAATGAGCAGTTCTTC.